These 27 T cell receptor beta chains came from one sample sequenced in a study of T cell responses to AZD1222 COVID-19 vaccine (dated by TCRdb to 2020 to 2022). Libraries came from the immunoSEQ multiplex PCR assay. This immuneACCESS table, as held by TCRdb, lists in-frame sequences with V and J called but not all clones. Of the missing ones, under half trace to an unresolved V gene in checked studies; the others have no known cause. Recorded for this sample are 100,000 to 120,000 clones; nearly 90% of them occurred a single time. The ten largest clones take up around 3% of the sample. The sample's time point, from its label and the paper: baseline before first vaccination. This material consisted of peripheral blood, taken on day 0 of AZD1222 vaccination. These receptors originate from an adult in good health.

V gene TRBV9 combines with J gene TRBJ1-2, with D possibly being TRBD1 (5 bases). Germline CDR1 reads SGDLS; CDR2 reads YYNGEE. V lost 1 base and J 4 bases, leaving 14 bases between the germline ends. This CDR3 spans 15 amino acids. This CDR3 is CASSVSPGRGYGYTF. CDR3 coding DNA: TGTGCCAGCAGCGTATCTCCCGGGAGGGGCTATGGCTACACCTTC.

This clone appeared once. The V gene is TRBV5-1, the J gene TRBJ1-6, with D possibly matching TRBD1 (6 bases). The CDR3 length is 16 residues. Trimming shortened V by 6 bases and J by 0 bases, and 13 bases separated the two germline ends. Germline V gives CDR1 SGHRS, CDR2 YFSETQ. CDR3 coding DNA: TGCGCCAGCATGGGACATCCGAGCTCCTATAATTCACCCCTCCACTTT. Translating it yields CASMGHPSSYNSPLHF.

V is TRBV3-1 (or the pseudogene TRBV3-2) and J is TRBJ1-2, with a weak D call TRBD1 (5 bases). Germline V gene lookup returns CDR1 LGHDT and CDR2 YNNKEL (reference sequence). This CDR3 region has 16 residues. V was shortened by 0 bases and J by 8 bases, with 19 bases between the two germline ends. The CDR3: CASSQDRGTSGGGYTF. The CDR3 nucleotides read TGTGCCAGCAGCCAAGACCGAGGGACGAGTGGAGGGGGCTACACCTTC.

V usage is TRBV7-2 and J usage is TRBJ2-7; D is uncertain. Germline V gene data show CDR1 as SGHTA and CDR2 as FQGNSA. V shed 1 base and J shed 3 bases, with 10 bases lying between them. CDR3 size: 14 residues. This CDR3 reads CASSLGGNRYEQYF. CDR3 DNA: TGTGCCAGCAGCTTAGGAGGCAACCGCTACGAGCAGTACTTC.

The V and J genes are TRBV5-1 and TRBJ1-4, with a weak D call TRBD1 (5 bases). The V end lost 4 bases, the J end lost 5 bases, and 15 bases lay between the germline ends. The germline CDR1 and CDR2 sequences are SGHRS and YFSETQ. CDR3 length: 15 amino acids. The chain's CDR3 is CASSPQGEGNEKLFF. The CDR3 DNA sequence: TGCGCCAGCAGCCCTCAAGGGGAGGGGAATGAAAAACTGTTTTTT. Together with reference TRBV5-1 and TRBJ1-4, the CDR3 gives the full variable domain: KAGVTQTPRYLIKTRGQQVTLSCSPISGHRSVSWYQQTPGQGLQFLFEYFSETQRNKGNFPGRFSGRQFSNSRSEMNVSTLELGDSALYLCASSPQGEGNEKLFFGSGTQLSVL.

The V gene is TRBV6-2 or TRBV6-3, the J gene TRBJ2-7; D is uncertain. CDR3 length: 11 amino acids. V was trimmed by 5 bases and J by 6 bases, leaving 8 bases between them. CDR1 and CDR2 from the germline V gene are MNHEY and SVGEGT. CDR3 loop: CASSLLTEQYF. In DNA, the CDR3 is TGTGCCAGCAGTCTACTAACCGAGCAGTACTTC.

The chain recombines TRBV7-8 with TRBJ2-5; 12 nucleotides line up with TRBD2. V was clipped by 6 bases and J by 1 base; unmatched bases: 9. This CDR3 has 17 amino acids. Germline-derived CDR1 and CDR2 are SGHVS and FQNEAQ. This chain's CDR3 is CASSPGTSGHIQETQYF. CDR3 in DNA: TGTGCCAGCAGTCCCGGGACTAGCGGGCACATCCAAGAGACCCAGTACTTC.

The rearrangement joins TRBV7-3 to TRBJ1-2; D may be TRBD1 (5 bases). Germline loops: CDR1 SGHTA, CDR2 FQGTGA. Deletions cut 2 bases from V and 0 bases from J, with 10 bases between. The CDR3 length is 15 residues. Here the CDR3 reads CASSLGDGSNYGYTF. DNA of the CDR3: TGTGCCAGCAGCTTAGGGGACGGATCTAACTATGGCTACACCTTC.

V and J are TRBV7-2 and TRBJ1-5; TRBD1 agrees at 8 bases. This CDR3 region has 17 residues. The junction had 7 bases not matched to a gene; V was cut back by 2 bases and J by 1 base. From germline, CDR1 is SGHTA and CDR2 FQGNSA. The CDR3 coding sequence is TGTGCCAGCAGCTTAATGCCAGGGGGCTGGAGCAATCAGCCCCAGCATTTT. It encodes CASSLMPGGWSNQPQHF. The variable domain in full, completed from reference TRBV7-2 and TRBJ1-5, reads GAGVSQSPSNKVTEKGKDVELRCDPISGHTALYWYRQSLGQGLEFLIYFQGNSAPDKSGLPSDRFSAERTGGSVSTLTIQRTQQEDSAVYLCASSLMPGGWSNQPQHFGDGTRLSIL.

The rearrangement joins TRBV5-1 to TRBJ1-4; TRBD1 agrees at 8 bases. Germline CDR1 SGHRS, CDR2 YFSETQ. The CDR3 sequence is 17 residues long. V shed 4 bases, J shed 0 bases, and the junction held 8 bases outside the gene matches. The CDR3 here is CASSPGTGHPTNEKLFF. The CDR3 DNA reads TGCGCCAGCAGCCCAGGGACAGGCCACCCAACTAATGAAAAACTGTTTTTT.

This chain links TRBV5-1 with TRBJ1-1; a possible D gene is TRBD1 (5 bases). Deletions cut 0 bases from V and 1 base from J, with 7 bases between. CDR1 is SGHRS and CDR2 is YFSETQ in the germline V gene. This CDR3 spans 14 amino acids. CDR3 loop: CASSLAGGNTEAFF. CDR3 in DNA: TGCGCCAGCAGCTTGGCGGGGGGGAACACTGAAGCTTTCTTT.

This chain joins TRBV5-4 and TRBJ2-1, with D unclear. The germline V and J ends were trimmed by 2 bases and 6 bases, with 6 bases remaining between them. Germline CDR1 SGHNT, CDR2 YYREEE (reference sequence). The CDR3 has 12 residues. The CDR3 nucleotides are TGTGCCAGCAGCTTACCGGCCAATGAGCAGTTCTTC. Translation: CASSLPANEQFF.

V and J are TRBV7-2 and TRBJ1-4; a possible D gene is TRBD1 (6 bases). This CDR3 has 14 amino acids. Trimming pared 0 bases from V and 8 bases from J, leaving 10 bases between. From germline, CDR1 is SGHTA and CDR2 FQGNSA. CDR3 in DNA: TGTGCCAGCAGCTTAGCGGGACAAGGGGAAAAACTGTTTTTT. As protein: CASSLAGQGEKLFF.

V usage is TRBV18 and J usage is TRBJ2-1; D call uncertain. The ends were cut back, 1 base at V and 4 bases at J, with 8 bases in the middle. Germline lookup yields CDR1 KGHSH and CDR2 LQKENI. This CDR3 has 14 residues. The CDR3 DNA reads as TGTGCCAGCTCACCACAGGAAACTTACAATGAGCAGTTCTTC. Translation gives CASSPQETYNEQFF.

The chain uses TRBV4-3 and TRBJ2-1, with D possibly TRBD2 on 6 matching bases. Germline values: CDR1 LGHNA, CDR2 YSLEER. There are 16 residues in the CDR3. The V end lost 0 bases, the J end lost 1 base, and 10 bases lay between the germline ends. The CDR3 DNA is TGCGCCAGCAGCCAAGACTTGGCGGGGTCCTACAATGAGCAGTTCTTC. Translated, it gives CASSQDLAGSYNEQFF.

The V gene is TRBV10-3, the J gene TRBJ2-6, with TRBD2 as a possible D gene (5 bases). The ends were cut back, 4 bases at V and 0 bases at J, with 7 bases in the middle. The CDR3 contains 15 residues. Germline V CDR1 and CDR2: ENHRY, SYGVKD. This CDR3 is CAISAGDSGANVLTF. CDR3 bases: TGTGCCATCAGTGCCGGGGACTCTGGGGCCAACGTCCTGACTTTC.

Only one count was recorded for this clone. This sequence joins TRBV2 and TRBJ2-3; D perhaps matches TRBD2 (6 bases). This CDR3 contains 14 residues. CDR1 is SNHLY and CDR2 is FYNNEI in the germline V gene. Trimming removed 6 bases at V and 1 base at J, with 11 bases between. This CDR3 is CASREGRGTDTQYF. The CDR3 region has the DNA TGTGCCAGCAGGGAGGGTCGGGGCACAGATACGCAGTATTTT.

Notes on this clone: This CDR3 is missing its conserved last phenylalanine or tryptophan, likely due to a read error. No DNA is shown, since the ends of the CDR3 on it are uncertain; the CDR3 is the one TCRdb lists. This CDR3 is CASSLGSFR. The rearrangement joins TRBV7-3 to TRBJ1-1. Including both end residues, the CDR3 is 9 amino acids long. Germline values: CDR1 SGHTA, CDR2 FQGTGA.

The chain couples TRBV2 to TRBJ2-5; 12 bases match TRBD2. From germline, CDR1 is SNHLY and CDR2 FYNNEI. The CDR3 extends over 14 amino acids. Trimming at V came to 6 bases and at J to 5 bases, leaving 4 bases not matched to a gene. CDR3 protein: CASRRLAGEETQYF. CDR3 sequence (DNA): TGTGCCAGCAGGAGACTAGCGGGAGAGGAGACCCAGTACTTC.

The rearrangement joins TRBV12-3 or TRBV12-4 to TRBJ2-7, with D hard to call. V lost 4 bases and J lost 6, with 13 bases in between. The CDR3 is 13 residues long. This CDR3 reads CASSYDRTGEQYF. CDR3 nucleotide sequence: TGTGCCAGCAGTTACGACCGGACGGGCGAGCAGTACTTC.

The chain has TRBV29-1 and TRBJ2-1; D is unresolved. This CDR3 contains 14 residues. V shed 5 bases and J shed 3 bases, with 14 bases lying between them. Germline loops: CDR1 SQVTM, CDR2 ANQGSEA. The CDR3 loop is CSVSLAVGYNEQFF. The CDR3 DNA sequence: TGCAGCGTTTCTCTCGCGGTCGGCTACAATGAGCAGTTCTTC.

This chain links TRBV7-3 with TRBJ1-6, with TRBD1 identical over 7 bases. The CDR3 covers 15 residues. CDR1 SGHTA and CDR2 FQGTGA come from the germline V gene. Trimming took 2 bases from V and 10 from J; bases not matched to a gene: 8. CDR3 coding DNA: TGTGCCAGCAGCTTACTCTCCAGGGGGTACTCACCCCTCCACTTT. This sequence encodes CASSLLSRGYSPLHF.

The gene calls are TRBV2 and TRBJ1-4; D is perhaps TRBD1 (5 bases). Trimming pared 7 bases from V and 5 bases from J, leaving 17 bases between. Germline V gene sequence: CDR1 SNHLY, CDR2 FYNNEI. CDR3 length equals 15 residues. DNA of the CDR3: TGTGCCAGCATCGGAGGGGCGGTATCAAATGAAAAACTGTTTTTT. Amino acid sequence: CASIGGAVSNEKLFF.

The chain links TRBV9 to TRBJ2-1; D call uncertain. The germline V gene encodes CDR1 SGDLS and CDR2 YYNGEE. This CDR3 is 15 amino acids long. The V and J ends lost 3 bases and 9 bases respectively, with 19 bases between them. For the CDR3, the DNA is TGTGCCAGCAGCGGCCCGGACGCCGTCCCCTCTGAGCAGTTCTTC. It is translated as CASSGPDAVPSEQFF. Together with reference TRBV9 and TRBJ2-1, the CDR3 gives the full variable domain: DSGVTQTPKHLITATGQRVTLRCSPRSGDLSVYWYQQSLDQGLQFLIQYYNGEERAKGNILERFSAQQFPDLHSELNLSSLELGDSALYFCASSGPDAVPSEQFFGPGTRLTVL.

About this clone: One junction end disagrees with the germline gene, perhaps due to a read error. Here the CDR3 reads CASSLDRVGNTIYF. The CDR3 coding sequence is TGTGCCAGCAGCCTAGACAGGGTGGGGAACACCATATATTTT. The chain combines TRBV11-2 with TRBJ1-3, with 7 bases that match TRBD1. Germline assignment: CDR1 SGHAT and CDR2 FQNNGV. There are 14 residues in the CDR3.

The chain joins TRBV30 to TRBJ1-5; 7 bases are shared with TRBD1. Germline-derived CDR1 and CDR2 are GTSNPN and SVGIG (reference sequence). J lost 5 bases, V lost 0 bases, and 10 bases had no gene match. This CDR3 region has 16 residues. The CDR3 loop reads CAWSVTSGTAYQPQHF. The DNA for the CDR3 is TGTGCCTGGAGTGTAACTTCCGGGACAGCATATCAGCCCCAGCATTTT.

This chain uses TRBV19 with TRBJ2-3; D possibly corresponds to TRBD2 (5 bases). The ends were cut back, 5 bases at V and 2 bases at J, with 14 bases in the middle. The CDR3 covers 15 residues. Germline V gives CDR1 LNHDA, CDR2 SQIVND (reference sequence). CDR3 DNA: TGTGCCAGTAGTGGACGGGCGGGCGCCACAGATACGCAGTATTTT. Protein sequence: CASSGRAGATDTQYF.